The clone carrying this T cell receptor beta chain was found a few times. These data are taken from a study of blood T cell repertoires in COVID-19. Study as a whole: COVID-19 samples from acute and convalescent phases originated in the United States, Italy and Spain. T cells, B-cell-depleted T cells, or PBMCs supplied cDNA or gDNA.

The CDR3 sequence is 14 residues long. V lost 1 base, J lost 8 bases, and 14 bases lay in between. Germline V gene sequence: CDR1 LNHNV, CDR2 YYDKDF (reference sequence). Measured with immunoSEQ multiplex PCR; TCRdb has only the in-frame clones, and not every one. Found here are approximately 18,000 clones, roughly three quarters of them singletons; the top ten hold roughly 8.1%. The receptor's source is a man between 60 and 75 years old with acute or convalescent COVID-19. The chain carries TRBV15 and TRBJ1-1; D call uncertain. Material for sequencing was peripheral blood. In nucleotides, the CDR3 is TGTGCCACCAGCAGAGGCCGGGTTCGAAAGGAAGCTTTCTTT. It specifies CATSRGRVRKEAFF.